These 20 T cell receptor beta chains share one sample of origin, sequenced in a study of blood T cell repertoires in COVID-19. Produced via immunoSEQ multiplex PCR; TCRdb's table is partial and in-frame only. The sample includes some 250,000 clones, roughly 84% of them seen just once. Sequencing was carried out using peripheral blood. The source is a man aged 45-60 years with active or convalescent COVID-19.

V usage is TRBV7-3 and J usage is TRBJ2-5, with TRBD2 matching 13 bases. Germline CDR1 is SGHTA and CDR2 is FQGTGA. V shed 1 base, J shed 9 bases, and the junction held 5 bases outside the gene matches. The CDR3 extends over 15 amino acids. As DNA, the CDR3 is TGTGCCAGCAGCTTAATCCCTACTAGCGGGGGGGCCCAGTACTTC. This gives the protein CASSLIPTSGGAQYF.

The chain joins TRBV6-5 to TRBJ2-2; perhaps TRBD2 as D (5 bases). V was pared by 6 bases and J by 5 bases, with 13 bases between. The CDR3 extends over 14 amino acids. Germline CDR1 MNHEY, CDR2 SVGAGI. This chain's CDR3 is CASSTAGYTGELFF. CDR3 bases: TGTGCCAGCAGCACCGCGGGTTATACCGGGGAGCTGTTTTTT.

The chain combines TRBV5-5 with TRBJ2-1; tentatively, D is TRBD1 (5 bases). The germline V gene has CDR1 SGHKS and CDR2 YYEKEE (reference sequence). The ends were cut back, 0 bases at V and 0 bases at J, with 7 bases in the middle. The CDR3 covers 15 residues. Written as DNA, the CDR3 is TGTGCCAGCAGCTTGGAAGGGGTCTCCTACAATGAGCAGTTCTTC. It codes for CASSLEGVSYNEQFF.

The CDR3 DNA sequence: TGTGCCAGTACCCTCCTTGACAGGGGGCTGAGTGGCTACACCTTC. It codes for CASTLLDRGLSGYTF. J is TRBJ1-2 and V is TRBV19; 10 positions match TRBD1. The CDR3 consists of 15 residues. Germline-derived CDR1 and CDR2 are LNHDA and SQIVND (reference sequence). V trimming: 7 bases; J trimming: 7 bases; junction bases outside the gene matches: 12.

This clone was picked up one time. This chain connects TRBV7-6 to TRBJ1-4; 10 positions match TRBD1. The junction had 10 bases not matched to a gene; V was cut back by 5 bases and J by 10 bases. CDR3 length: 15 residues. The germline V gene encodes CDR1 SGHVS and CDR2 FNYEAQ. CDR3 sequence: CASSQPGQGKGKLFF. CDR3 DNA: TGTGCCAGCAGCCAGCCGGGACAGGGGAAGGGAAAACTGTTTTTT.

V is TRBV7-8 and J is TRBJ2-5, with TRBD1 as a possible D gene (5 bases). Trimming stripped 5 bases from V and 7 bases from J, with 8 bases between. The CDR3 has 11 residues. Looked up from germline, CDR1 is SGHVS and CDR2 is FQNEAQ. CDR3: CASSLQGTQYF. For the CDR3, the DNA is TGTGCCAGCAGCCTTCAGGGGACCCAGTACTTC.

The sample holds one count of this clone. This chain joins TRBV23-1 and TRBJ1-3; no firm D call. TRBV23-1 falls under the ORF class, with uncertain function. V lost 4 bases and J 1 base, leaving 14 bases between the germline ends. This CDR3 has 16 amino acids. This CDR3 reads CASSRESAFSGNTIYF. For the CDR3, the DNA is TGCGCCAGCAGTCGGGAGTCCGCCTTTTCTGGAAACACCATATATTTT.

The chain joins TRBV5-1 to TRBJ2-7; no reliable D call. Germline V gene data show CDR1 as SGHRS and CDR2 as YFSETQ. The V and J ends lost 5 bases and 0 bases respectively, with 18 bases between them. This CDR3 region has 16 residues. CDR3 bases: TGCGCCAGCAGTACCAACATGAACCTCATCTCCTACGAGCAGTACTTC. Translating gives CASSTNMNLISYEQYF. The full variable domain, completed using reference TRBV5-1 and TRBJ2-7, is KAGVTQTPRYLIKTRGQQVTLSCSPISGHRSVSWYQQTPGQGLQFLFEYFSETQRNKGNFPGRFSGRQFSNSRSEMNVSTLELGDSALYLCASSTNMNLISYEQYFGPGTRLTVT.

The CDR3 here is CASTETSGGRETQYF. CDR3 in DNA: TGTGCCAGCACCGAGACTAGCGGGGGGCGGGAGACCCAGTACTTC. The rearrangement uses TRBV5-4 and TRBJ2-5; 13 positions agree with TRBD2. The CDR3 extends over 15 amino acids. The germline V gene encodes CDR1 SGHNT and CDR2 YYREEE (reference sequence). Trimming removed 6 bases from V and 5 bases from J; junction bases left unmatched: 7. The full variable domain, in which reference TRBV5-4 and TRBJ2-5 provide the parts outside the CDR3, is ETGVTQSPTHLIKTRGQQVTLRCSSQSGHNTVSWYQQALGQGPQFIFQYYREEENGRGNFPPRFSGLQFPNYSSELNVNALELDDSALYLCASTETSGGRETQYFGPGTRLLVL.

The genes are TRBV27 and TRBJ1-2, with TRBD1 identical over 9 bases. The CDR3 contains 15 residues. The trim removed 2 bases at V and 7 bases at J, leaving 8 bases unmatched. The V gene's germline CDR1 is MNHEY and CDR2 SMNVEV (reference sequence). In nucleotides, the CDR3 is TGTGCCAGCAGTTTAATTACAGGGGGCGATGCTGGCTACACCTTC. Protein sequence: CASSLITGGDAGYTF.

The chain has TRBV28 and TRBJ1-2; 11 nucleotides align to TRBD1. The CDR3 is made up of 17 amino acids. V lost 2 bases and J lost 2; bases outside the gene matches: 7. Germline-derived CDR1 and CDR2 are MDHEN and SYDVKM. As DNA, the CDR3 is TGTGCCAGCAGTTTACGGACAGGGGGCGTTATAAACTATGGCTACACCTTC. This sequence encodes CASSLRTGGVINYGYTF.

J is TRBJ2-3 and V is TRBV10-3; 9 nucleotides agree with TRBD2. The CDR3 sequence is 14 residues long. The J segment lost 2 bases and the V segment lost 7 bases, leaving 4 bases of the junction unmatched. Germline V lookup: CDR1 ENHRY, CDR2 SYGVKD. The CDR3 loop reads CAIKRGVHTDTQYF. The CDR3, as DNA: TGTGCCATCAAGCGGGGGGTCCACACAGATACGCAGTATTTT.

V and J are TRBV5-6 and TRBJ1-5, with a possible D match to TRBD1 (6 bases). This CDR3 is built from 13 residues. Germline assignment: CDR1 SGHDT and CDR2 YYEEEE. Trimming shortened V by 4 bases and J by 4 bases, and 9 bases separated the two germline ends. DNA for the CDR3: TGTGCCAGCAGCCTGGACAGAAATCAGCCCCAGCATTTT. Residues: CASSLDRNQPQHF.

V gene TRBV4-2 combines with J gene TRBJ1-2, with 10 bases identical to TRBD1. CDR3 length equals 15 residues. V was pared by 0 bases and J by 7 bases, with 5 bases of the junction left unmatched. Germline-derived CDR1 and CDR2 are LGHNA and YNFKEQ. The CDR3 sequence is CASSQDGGQGSGYTF. Here the CDR3 DNA reads TGTGCCAGCAGCCAAGATGGGGGACAGGGGAGTGGCTACACCTTC.

The V gene is TRBV7-8, the J gene TRBJ2-1; maybe TRBD2 (6 bases). The V and J ends lost 5 bases and 2 bases respectively, with 13 bases between them. From germline, CDR1 is SGHVS and CDR2 FQNEAQ. The CDR3 is 15 residues long. The CDR3 nucleotides read TGTGCCAGCAGCCCAAAGTCGGGGGCCTACAATGAGCAGTTCTTC. Its protein product is CASSPKSGAYNEQFF. Together with reference TRBV7-8 and TRBJ2-1, the CDR3 gives the full variable domain: GAGVSQSPRYKVAKRGQDVALRCDPISGHVSLFWYQQALGQGPEFLTYFQNEAQLDKSGLPSDRFFAERPEGSVSTLKIQRTQQEDSAVYLCASSPKSGAYNEQFFGPGTRLTVL.

The genes are TRBV28 and TRBJ1-1, with TRBD1 matching over 8 bases. Germline CDR1 reads MDHEN; CDR2 reads SYDVKM. The V and J ends lost 5 bases and 5 bases, in that order; junction bases with no gene match: 10. This CDR3 has 15 residues. CDR3 DNA sequence: TGTGCCAGCAGTCCTTCGACACAGGGGGTAACTGAAGCTTTCTTT. This sequence encodes CASSPSTQGVTEAFF.

V usage is TRBV13 and J usage is TRBJ1-2; TRBD1 is a possible D gene (6 bases). The V and J ends lost 1 base and 4 bases respectively, with 16 bases between them. This CDR3 is built from 16 residues. Per the germline V gene, CDR1 is PRHDT and CDR2 is FYEKMQ (reference sequence). For the CDR3, the DNA is TGTGCCAGCAGCTTAGTGGCAGGGGAAGTTGGCTATGGCTACACCTTC. Encoded protein: CASSLVAGEVGYGYTF. The complete variable domain, with remaining parts taken from reference TRBV13 and TRBJ1-2, reads AAGVIQSPRHLIKEKRETATLKCYPIPRHDTVYWYQQGPGQDPQFLISFYEKMQSDKGSIPDRFSAQQFSDYHSELNMSSLELGDSALYFCASSLVAGEVGYGYTFGSGTRLTVV.

This clone was observed a handful of times. J is TRBJ1-2 and V is TRBV6-5; 7 bases fit TRBD1. The V gene's germline CDR1 is MNHEY and CDR2 SVGAGI. This CDR3 has 14 amino acids. The ends lost 5 bases at V and 4 bases at J; junction bases unmatched: 7. The CDR3 loop reads CASSQADRSYGYTF. In nucleotides, the CDR3 is TGTGCCAGCAGTCAGGCGGACAGGAGCTATGGCTACACCTTC.

This rearrangement joins TRBV5-6 to TRBJ1-3; D gene uncertain. Trimming removed 4 bases at V and 0 bases at J, with 17 bases between. CDR3 length equals 17 residues. Germline loops: CDR1 SGHDT, CDR2 YYEEEE. The CDR3 coding sequence is TGTGCCAGCAGCCTCTCTTCCGGTACTTCCTCTGGAAACACCATATATTTT. Its protein is CASSLSSGTSSGNTIYF.

The CDR3: CSVALGQGSLYTGELFF. The CDR3 coding sequence is TGCAGCGTCGCCTTGGGACAGGGAAGTTTGTACACCGGGGAGCTGTTTTTT. The chain uses TRBV29-1 and TRBJ2-2; 9 bases align to TRBD1. Germline values: CDR1 SQVTM, CDR2 ANQGSEA. The CDR3 is 17 amino acids. V shed 6 bases and J 3 bases; nucleotides not matched to a gene: 14.